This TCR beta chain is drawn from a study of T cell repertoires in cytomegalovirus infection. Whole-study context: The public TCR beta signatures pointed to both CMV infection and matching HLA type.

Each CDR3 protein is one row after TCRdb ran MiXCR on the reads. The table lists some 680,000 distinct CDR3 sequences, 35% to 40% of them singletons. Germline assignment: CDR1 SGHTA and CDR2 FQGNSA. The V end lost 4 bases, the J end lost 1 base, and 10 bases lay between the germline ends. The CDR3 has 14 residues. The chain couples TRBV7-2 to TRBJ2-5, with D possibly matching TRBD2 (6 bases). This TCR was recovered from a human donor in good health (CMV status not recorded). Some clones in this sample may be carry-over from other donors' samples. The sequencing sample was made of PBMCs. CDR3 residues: CASSSDYRQETQYF. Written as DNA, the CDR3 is TGTGCCAGCAGCTCGGACTACCGCCAAGAGACCCAGTACTTC.